These T cell receptor beta chains were read from a single sample in a study of T cell responses to AZD1222 COVID-19 vaccine. The assay was immunoSEQ multiplex PCR, and TCRdb's table has in-frame clones only and misses some. Among more than 150,000 clones, 85% to 90% were seen once, and the ten largest hold around 5.8%. Material: peripheral blood, obtained on day 0 of AZD1222 vaccination. The receptor source for this set is an adult in good health. Each CDR3 is given with its conserved first and last residue. A D gene is named only where the DNA matches it firmly. Clone size appears in some rows only: once, few, many, or a class for an expanded clone.

j_call | d_call | clone_size | v_call | cdr3_nt | cdr3_aa
TRBJ1-5 | NA | NA | TRBV19 | TGTGCCAGTAGTCTACCCAATACTTTAAGGTTTAGCAATCAGCCCCAGCATTTT | CASSLPNTLRFSNQPQHF
TRBJ2-3 | NA | NA | TRBV7-3 | TGTGCCAGCAGCTGGACTAGCACAGATACGCAGTATTTT | CASSWTSTDTQYF
TRBJ2-5 | TRBD1 | NA | TRBV28 | TGTGCCAGCAGATCCACCGGACAGGGCCAAGAGACCCAGTACTTC | CASRSTGQGQETQYF
TRBJ1-1 | NA | once | TRBV28 | TGTGCCAGCAGTTTAAAGGGCAGTTTTAGGACTGAAGCTTTCTTT | CASSLKGSFRTEAFF
TRBJ2-4 | TRBD1 | few | TRBV6-5 | TGTGCCAGCAGGGCTGGACAGGTTCAGTACTTC | CASRAGQVQYF
TRBJ1-5 | NA | NA | TRBV6-2/TRBV6-3 | TGTGCCAGCAGTTATACAGGTCAGCCCCAGCATTTT | CASSYTGQPQHF
TRBJ1-6 | TRBD1 | NA | TRBV11-2 | TGTGCCAGCAGCTCGGGACAGGGGGTGATAAATTCACCCCTCCACTTT | CASSSGQGVINSPLHF
TRBJ2-5 | NA | NA | TRBV25-1 | TGTGCCAGCACCCCGAGAGCCACGAGGCACCAAGAGACCCAGTACTTC | CASTPRATRHQETQYF
TRBJ2-1 | NA | NA | TRBV6-4 | TGTGCCAGCAGTGAAGGACTTTCCCCCTACAATGAGCAGTTCTTC | CASSEGLSPYNEQFF
TRBJ1-4 | NA | NA | TRBV2 | TGTGCCAGCGAAACTAACAGGGCGGACGAAAAACTGTTTTTT | CASETNRADEKLFF
TRBJ1-5 | NA | few | TRBV19 | TGTGCCAGTAGGGGTGACGGGCATGCGGTCGGTCAGCCCCAGCATTTT | CASRGDGHAVGQPQHF
TRBJ2-3 | TRBD2 | once | TRBV5-1 | TGCGCCAGCAGCTTGCTAGCGGGGGGATTCGGGACAGATACGCAGTATTTT | CASSLLAGGFGTDTQYF
TRBJ2-7 | NA | NA | TRBV28 | TGTGCCAGCAGTTTTGGCAGGGGGGACCCCTACGAGCAGTACTTC | CASSFGRGDPYEQYF
TRBJ1-2 | TRBD1 | NA | TRBV5-6 | TGTGCCAGCAGCCTGGCCGGGACAGGGGTTCAAGGCTACACCTTC | CASSLAGTGVQGYTF
TRBJ1-2 | TRBD1 | NA | TRBV6-5 | TGTGCCAGCAGTTTTGGGGACAGGGGACTCTACACCTTC | CASSFGDRGLYTF
TRBJ2-1 | NA | NA | TRBV27 | NA | CASSSSGLAINEQFF
TRBJ1-2 | NA | NA | TRBV30 | TGTGCCTGGACCCTTAGGCGAGGACTGATGCGGCCCAACCCACTCTATGGCTACACCTTC | CAWTLRRGLMRPNPLYGYTF
TRBJ2-1 | TRBD1 | once | TRBV5-1 | TGCGCCAGCAGCTTACAGGGGAGAGGGAGCCACAATGAGCAGTTCTTC | CASSLQGRGSHNEQFF
TRBJ1-4 | NA | NA | TRBV7-9 | TGTGCCAGCAGCTTAAGCGAGGGCCCTAATGAAAAACTGTTTTTT | CASSLSEGPNEKLFF
TRBJ2-1 | TRBD2 | NA | TRBV19 | TGTGCCAGTAGTACGGGACTAGCGGGAGATGTTGAGCAGTTCTTC | CASSTGLAGDVEQFF
TRBJ1-5 | TRBD1 | NA | TRBV5-6 | TGTGCCAGCAGCTTGGGTCAGGGGGCGCGAGGTCAGCCCCAGCATTTT | CASSLGQGARGQPQHF
TRBJ2-7 | TRBD1 | NA | TRBV13 | TGTGCCAGCAGCTTAGTCCCGGGACAGGGCTACGAGCAGTACTTC | CASSLVPGQGYEQYF
TRBJ2-7 | TRBD2 | NA | TRBV6-2/TRBV6-3 | TGTGCCAGCAGTTACTGGACTAGCGGAACCTACGAGCAGTACTTC | CASSYWTSGTYEQYF